The source of this T cell receptor (beta chain) is a study of graft-versus-host responses after intestinal transplantation. On the study more broadly: Induction with anti-thymocyte globulin, then tacrolimus and steroids for about 3 years, was given to all recipients. The study's findings and limits: Recipient marrow held GvH clones, some first seen in ileum or blood.

Germline-derived CDR1 and CDR2 are MGHRA and YSYEKL. Trimming at V came to 4 bases and at J to 3 bases, leaving 10 bases not matched to a gene. CDR3 size: 17 residues. Points on this clone: Its antigen is currently unknown.

Clones were read by immunoSEQ multiplex PCR, and TCRdb kept only the in-frame ones, dropping some. The sample shows about 25,000 clones, more than 85% of them seen only once. This TCR was sampled from a human patient who received an intestinal transplant, so some T cells may come from the graft donor. Sequenced here: PBMCs, sampled 18 days after transplant. The chain links TRBV4-1 to TRBJ1-3; 9 bases are a match to TRBD1. The CDR3 DNA sequence: TGCGCCAGCAGCCGAGGACCACAGGGGGCGAGTGGAAACACCATATATTTT. Amino acids: CASSRGPQGASGNTIYF.